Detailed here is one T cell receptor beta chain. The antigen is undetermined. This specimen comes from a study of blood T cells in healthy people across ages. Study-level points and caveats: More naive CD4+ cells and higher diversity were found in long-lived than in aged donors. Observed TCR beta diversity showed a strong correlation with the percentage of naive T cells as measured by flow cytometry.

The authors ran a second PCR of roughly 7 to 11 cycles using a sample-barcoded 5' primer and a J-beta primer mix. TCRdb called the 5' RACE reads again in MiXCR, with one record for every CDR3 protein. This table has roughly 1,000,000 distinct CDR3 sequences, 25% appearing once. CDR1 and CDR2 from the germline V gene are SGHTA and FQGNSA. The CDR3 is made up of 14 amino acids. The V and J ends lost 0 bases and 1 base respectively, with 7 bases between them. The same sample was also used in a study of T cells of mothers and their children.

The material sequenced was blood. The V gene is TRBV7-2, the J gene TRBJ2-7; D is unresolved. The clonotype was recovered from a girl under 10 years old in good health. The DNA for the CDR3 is TGTGCCAGCAGCTTAGCGACGGTATCCTACGAGCAGTACTTC. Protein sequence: CASSLATVSYEQYF.